The rows below give T cell receptor beta chains drawn from one sample of a study of beta chain features in type 1 diabetes. The table came from immunoSEQ multiplex PCR; TCRdb's copy has only in-frame clones and leaves some out. The sample contains about 620,000 clones, roughly 16% of which appear only once. Sequenced: naive CD4+ T cells from blood. The receptors were sampled from a man aged 18 to 30 in good health. Both conserved end residues are part of each CDR3. D genes are given only for firm matches. Clone size appears in some rows only: once, few, many, or a class for an expanded clone.

cdr3_nt	cdr3_aa	d_call	v_call	j_call	clone_size
TGTGCCAGCAGCTCTGCGGCCGGGAGGGATGAGCAGTTCTTC	CASSSAAGRDEQFF	TRBD2	TRBV7-9	TRBJ2-1	few
TGCGCCAGCAGCTTGTTTGGAGAAGCTTTCTTT	CASSLFGEAFF	NA	TRBV5-1	TRBJ1-1	few
TGTGCCAGCAGTTACTCGATGACAAAAACTGAAGCTTTCTTT	CASSYSMTKTEAFF	NA	TRBV6-5	TRBJ1-1	few
TGTGCCAGCAGTGTCAGCGGGAGAGTAGTCAATGAGCAGTTCTTC	CASSVSGRVVNEQFF	TRBD2	TRBV28	TRBJ2-1	NA
TGTGCCAGCAGTGACTCGGGGTACTATGGCTACACCTTC	CASSDSGYYGYTF	NA	TRBV6-4	TRBJ1-2	once
TGCGCCAGCAGCCCAGGACAAGCCAGGGAAAAACTGTTTTTT	CASSPGQAREKLFF	NA	TRBV4-3	TRBJ1-4	NA
TGTGCCAGCAGCTGGGGACCCTCACAAGAGACCCAGTACTTC	CASSWGPSQETQYF	NA	TRBV7-8	TRBJ2-5	few
TGCGCCAGCAGTCCCGCATCTCACTACGAGCAGTACTTC	CASSPASHYEQYF	NA	TRBV5-1	TRBJ2-7	NA
TGTGCCACCCGAGTATGGGCAGATACGCAGTATTTT	CATRVWADTQYF	NA	TRBV11-2	TRBJ2-3	few
TGTGCCAGCAGCCCTCTCCCGGGGCAGCCGAATCTCTACACCTTC	CASSPLPGQPNLYTF	NA	TRBV7-3	TRBJ1-2	NA
TGTGCCAGCAGCCCCCACAGAGCGGACAGTCGCAGGAATTCTGAAGCTTTCTTT	CASSPHRADSRRNSEAFF	NA	TRBV7-2	TRBJ1-1	NA
TGCAGTGCTAGGGGGCAAGAGACCCAGTACTTC	CSARGQETQYF	NA	TRBV20-1	TRBJ2-5	few
TGTGCCAGCAGTTTGACAGTCTACGAGCAGTACTTC	CASSLTVYEQYF	NA	TRBV28	TRBJ2-7	NA
TGCGCCAGCAGCCCCCAAATATCGACAGAGAATGAGCAGTTCTTC	CASSPQISTENEQFF	NA	TRBV5-1	TRBJ2-1	NA
TGCGCCAGCGGGGTACTACAGGGTGGCTACACCTTC	CASGVLQGGYTF	NA	TRBV4-3	TRBJ1-2	NA
TGTGCCAGCAGCAACTACCGGGACAGATACAATCAGCCCCAGCATTTT	CASSNYRDRYNQPQHF	TRBD1	TRBV7-9	TRBJ1-5	NA